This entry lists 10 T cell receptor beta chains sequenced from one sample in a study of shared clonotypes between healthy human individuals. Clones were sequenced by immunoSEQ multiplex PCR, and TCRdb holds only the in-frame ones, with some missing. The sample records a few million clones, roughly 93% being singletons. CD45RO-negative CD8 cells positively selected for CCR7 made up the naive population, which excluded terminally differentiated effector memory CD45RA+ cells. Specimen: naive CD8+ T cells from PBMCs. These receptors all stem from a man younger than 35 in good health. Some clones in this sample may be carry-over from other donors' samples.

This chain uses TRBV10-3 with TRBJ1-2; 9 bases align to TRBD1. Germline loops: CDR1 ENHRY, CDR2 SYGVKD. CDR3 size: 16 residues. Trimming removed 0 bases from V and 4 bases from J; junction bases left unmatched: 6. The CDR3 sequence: CAISESGQGIPYGYTF. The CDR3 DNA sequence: TGTGCCATCAGTGAGTCGGGACAGGGAATTCCCTATGGCTACACCTTC.

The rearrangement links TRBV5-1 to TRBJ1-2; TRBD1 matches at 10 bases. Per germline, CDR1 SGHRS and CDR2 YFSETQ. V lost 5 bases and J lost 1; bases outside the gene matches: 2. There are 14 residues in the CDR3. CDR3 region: CASRGTGVNYGYTF. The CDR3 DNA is TGCGCCAGCAGAGGGACAGGGGTTAACTATGGCTACACCTTC.

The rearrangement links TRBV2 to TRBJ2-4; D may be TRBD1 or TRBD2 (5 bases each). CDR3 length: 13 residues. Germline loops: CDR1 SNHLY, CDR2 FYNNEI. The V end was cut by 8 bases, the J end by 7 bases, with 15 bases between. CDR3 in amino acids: CASYRGEGNIQYF. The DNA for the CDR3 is TGTGCCAGCTACCGGGGCGAGGGTAACATTCAGTACTTC. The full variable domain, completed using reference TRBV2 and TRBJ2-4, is EPEVTQTPSHQVTQMGQEVILRCVPISNHLYFYWYRQILGQKVEFLVSFYNNEISEKSEIFDDQFSVERPDGSNFTLKIRSTKLEDSAMYFCASYRGEGNIQYFGAGTRLSVL.

The CDR3 nucleotides read TGTGCCAGCAGTTTGGGTCTCGAGGGACTTCGCACAGATACGCAGTATTTT. It translates to CASSLGLEGLRTDTQYF. The chain is built from TRBV28 and TRBJ2-3; tentative D call: TRBD2 (6 bases). The germline V gene encodes CDR1 MDHEN and CDR2 SYDVKM. The CDR3 length is 17 residues. V lost 3 bases to trimming and J lost 1 base, with 17 bases between them.

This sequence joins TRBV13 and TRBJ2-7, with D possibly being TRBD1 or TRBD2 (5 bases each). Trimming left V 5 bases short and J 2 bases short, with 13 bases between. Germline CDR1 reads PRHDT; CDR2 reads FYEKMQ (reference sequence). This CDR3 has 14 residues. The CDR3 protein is CASSPRDDPYEQYF. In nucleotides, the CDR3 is TGTGCCAGCAGCCCTCGGGACGATCCCTACGAGCAGTACTTC.

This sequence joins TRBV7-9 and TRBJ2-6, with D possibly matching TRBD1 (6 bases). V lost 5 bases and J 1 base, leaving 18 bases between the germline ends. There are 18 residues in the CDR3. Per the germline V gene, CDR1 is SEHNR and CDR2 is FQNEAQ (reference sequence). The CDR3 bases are TGTGCCAGCAGCCTAAAGCACAAAGGGGGATCTGGGGCCAACGTCCTGACTTTC. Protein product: CASSLKHKGGSGANVLTF.

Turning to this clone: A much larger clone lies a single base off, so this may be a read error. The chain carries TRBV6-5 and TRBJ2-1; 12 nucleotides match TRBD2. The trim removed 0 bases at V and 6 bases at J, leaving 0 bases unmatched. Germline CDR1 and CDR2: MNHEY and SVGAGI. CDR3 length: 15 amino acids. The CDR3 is CASSYSTSGSNEQFF. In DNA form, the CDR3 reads TGTGCCAGCAGTTACTCGACTAGCGGGAGCAATGAGCAGTTCTTC.

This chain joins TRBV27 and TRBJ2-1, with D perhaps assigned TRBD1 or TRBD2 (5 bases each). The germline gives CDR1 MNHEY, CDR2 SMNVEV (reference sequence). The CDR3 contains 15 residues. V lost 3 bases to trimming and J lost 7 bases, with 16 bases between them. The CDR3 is CASSFRGFEGNEQFF. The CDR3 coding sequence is TGTGCCAGCAGTTTTAGGGGATTTGAGGGTAATGAGCAGTTCTTC.

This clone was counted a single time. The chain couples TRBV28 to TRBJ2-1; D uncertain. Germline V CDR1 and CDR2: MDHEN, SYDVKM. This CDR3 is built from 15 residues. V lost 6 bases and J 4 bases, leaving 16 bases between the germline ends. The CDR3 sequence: CASSPPGYQYNEQFF. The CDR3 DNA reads TGTGCCAGCAGCCCCCCCGGCTACCAATACAATGAGCAGTTCTTC.

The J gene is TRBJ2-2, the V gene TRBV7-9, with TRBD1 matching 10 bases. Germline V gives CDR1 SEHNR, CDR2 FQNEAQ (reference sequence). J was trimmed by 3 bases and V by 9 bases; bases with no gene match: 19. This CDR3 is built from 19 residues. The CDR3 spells CARAPALSRDRGDTGELFF. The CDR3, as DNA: TGTGCCAGAGCCCCCGCCCTCAGTCGGGACAGGGGTGACACCGGGGAGCTGTTTTTT.